This TCR beta chain was obtained from a study of blood T cell repertoires in COVID-19. This clone was seen once. V gave up 2 bases and J gave up 0 bases; unmatched junction bases: 13. Germline CDR1 is GTSNPN and CDR2 is SVGIG (reference sequence). The CDR3 runs 18 residues. Method: immunoSEQ multiplex PCR; TCRdb's copy keeps in-frame clones and lacks some. The repertoire has 80,000 to 95,000 clones, around 81% of them found once; the top ten carry under 5%. The source material was peripheral blood. The rearrangement links TRBV30 to TRBJ2-4; 7 nucleotides agree with TRBD1. The receptor was derived from a man older than 75 with COVID-19, enrolled during active disease. CDR3 DNA sequence: TGTGCCTGGAGTAAACCACAGGGGATACAAGTAGCCAAAAACATTCAGTACTTC. Its protein product is CAWSKPQGIQVAKNIQYF.